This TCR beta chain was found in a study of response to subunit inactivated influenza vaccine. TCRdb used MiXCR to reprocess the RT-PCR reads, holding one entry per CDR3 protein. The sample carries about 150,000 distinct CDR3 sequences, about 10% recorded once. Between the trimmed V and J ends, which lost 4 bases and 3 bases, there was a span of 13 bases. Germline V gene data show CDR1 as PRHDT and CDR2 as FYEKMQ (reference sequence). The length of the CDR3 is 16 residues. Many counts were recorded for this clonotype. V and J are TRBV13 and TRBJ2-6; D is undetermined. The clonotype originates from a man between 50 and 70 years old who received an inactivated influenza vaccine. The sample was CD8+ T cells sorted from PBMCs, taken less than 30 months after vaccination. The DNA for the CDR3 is TGTGCCAGCAGCTCCGGGTCACGCAGTGGGGCCAACGTCCTGACTTTC. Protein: CASSSGSRSGANVLTF.